A single sample is the source of the 23 T cell receptor beta chains below, sequenced in a study of blood T cell repertoires in COVID-19. Data came from immunoSEQ multiplex PCR; TCRdb stores just in-frame clones and leaves some out. Among around 130,000 clones listed, about 82% were seen once. Sequenced input: peripheral blood. All receptors derive from a man aged 45-65 years with acute or convalescent COVID-19.

The chain employs TRBV7-3 and TRBJ2-6; possible D gene TRBD1, 5 bases. This CDR3 has 15 residues. Germline values: CDR1 SGHTA, CDR2 FQGTGA. Trimming took off 4 bases at V and 4 bases at J, with 11 bases between the two ends. The CDR3 here is CASSSPGYGANVLTF. CDR3 coding DNA: TGTGCCAGCAGCTCCCCAGGGTACGGGGCCAACGTCCTGACTTTC.

The chain has TRBV6-4 and TRBJ2-3, with a tentative D call TRBD2 (7 bases). With 2 bases removed from V and 6 bases from J, the gap between germline ends came to 15 bases. This CDR3 has 15 residues. Germline CDR1 is MRHNA and CDR2 is SNTAGT. CDR3 nucleotide sequence: TGTGCCAGCAGTGACGGCGGGGGCAGCCAGGATACGCAGTATTTT. Translation gives CASSDGGGSQDTQYF.

The rearrangement links TRBV5-4 to TRBJ2-2, with D hard to call. CDR3 length equals 13 residues. Germline loops: CDR1 SGHNT, CDR2 YYREEE (reference sequence). The V end lost 0 bases, the J end lost 5 bases, and 5 bases lay between the germline ends. Here the CDR3 reads CASSLVATGELFF. The CDR3 nucleotides are TGTGCCAGCAGCTTGGTGGCAACCGGGGAGCTGTTTTTT.

The V and J genes are TRBV9 and TRBJ1-2; D not resolved. From germline, CDR1 is SGDLS and CDR2 YYNGEE. V lost 4 bases and J lost 8, with 12 bases in between. This CDR3 is 12 amino acids long. Written as DNA, the CDR3 is TGTGCCAGCAGCTCCGGCCTCGGGGGCTACACCTTC. It encodes CASSSGLGGYTF.

The V gene is TRBV6-5, the J gene TRBJ2-7; 9 nucleotides line up with TRBD1. The V and J ends lost 7 bases and 5 bases, in that order; junction bases with no gene match: 12. This CDR3 has 15 residues. Germline V gene lookup returns CDR1 MNHEY and CDR2 SVGAGI. The CDR3 DNA follows: TGTGCCAGCACCCGAGGCGGACAGGGGAGTGACGAGCAGTACTTC. This gives the protein CASTRGGQGSDEQYF.

This clone came up a few times. The chain uses TRBV10-3 and TRBJ1-3; 7 nucleotides agree with TRBD1. The CDR3 runs 14 residues. Looked up from germline, CDR1 is ENHRY and CDR2 is SYGVKD. With 5 bases clipped from V and 9 bases from J, the junction kept 10 bases outside the gene matches. CDR3 amino acids: CAISSGTVGSTIYF. CDR3 nucleotide sequence: TGTGCCATCAGTTCCGGGACAGTGGGGAGCACCATATATTTT.

The V gene is TRBV27, the J gene TRBJ2-1, with 7 nucleotides matching TRBD2. CDR3 size: 17 residues. Losses at the gene ends were 6 bases for V and 7 bases for J; bases not matched to a gene: 18. Germline CDR1 and CDR2: MNHEY and SMNVEV (reference sequence). The CDR3 region is CASSPQAGLALRNEQFF. Written as DNA, the CDR3 is TGTGCCAGCAGCCCTCAAGCGGGGCTAGCTTTAAGGAATGAGCAGTTCTTC.

The rearrangement joins TRBV11-3 to TRBJ2-1; a weak D match, TRBD2 (5 bases). This CDR3 comprises 12 residues. V lost 4 bases, J lost 6 bases, and 7 bases lay in between. The germline gives CDR1 SGHNT, CDR2 YENEEA. This CDR3 is CASSSGLNEQFF. The DNA of the CDR3 is TGTGCCAGCAGCTCCGGACTCAATGAGCAGTTCTTC.

The chain links TRBV19 to TRBJ1-4, with D possibly being TRBD1 (5 bases). Germline V gene data show CDR1 as LNHDA and CDR2 as SQIVND (reference sequence). The CDR3 spans 15 residues. V was trimmed by 4 bases and J by 0 bases, leaving 9 bases between them. In nucleotides, the CDR3 is TGTGCCAGTAGTACCGGACACACAACTAATGAAAAACTGTTTTTT. It yields the protein CASSTGHTTNEKLFF.

The J gene is TRBJ1-1, the V gene TRBV13, with D unclear. The germline V gene has CDR1 PRHDT and CDR2 FYEKMQ (reference sequence). The CDR3 contains 15 residues. The V gene lost 5 bases and the J gene lost 0 bases, with 13 bases spanning the gap. The CDR3 coding sequence is TGTGCCAGCAGCACCGGAGGCAGGATGAACACTGAAGCTTTCTTT. Encoded protein: CASSTGGRMNTEAFF.

V and J are TRBV19 and TRBJ1-1, with a possible D match to TRBD1 (5 bases). Trimming cost V 8 bases and J 5 bases, with 15 bases left between them. The V gene's germline CDR1 is LNHDA and CDR2 SQIVND (reference sequence). The length of the CDR3 is 13 residues. The CDR3 reads CASADRIETEAFF. Here the CDR3 DNA reads TGTGCCAGTGCAGACAGAATTGAGACTGAAGCTTTCTTT.

The table lists this clone with a count of one. The CDR3 spells CASSLEGLLTDTQYF. The CDR3 bases are TGTGCCAGCAGCTTGGAGGGGCTCCTCACAGATACGCAGTATTTT. The rearrangement joins TRBV5-6 to TRBJ2-3; maybe TRBD1 (5 bases). Trimming removed 0 bases at V and 2 bases at J, with 10 bases between. Germline V gene data show CDR1 as SGHDT and CDR2 as YYEEEE. There are 15 residues in the CDR3.

This clone is a singleton in its sample. The chain carries TRBV5-1 and TRBJ2-1; D perhaps matches TRBD2 (6 bases). Germline-derived CDR1 and CDR2 are SGHRS and YFSETQ. The CDR3 totals 13 residues. Trimming left V 3 bases short and J 9 bases short, with 13 bases between. DNA of the CDR3: TGCGCCAGCAGCTGGTCGGGAGAGGGTGAGCAGTTCTTC. Amino acid sequence: CASSWSGEGEQFF. Combining the CDR3 with reference TRBV5-1 and TRBJ2-1 gives the whole variable domain KAGVTQTPRYLIKTRGQQVTLSCSPISGHRSVSWYQQTPGQGLQFLFEYFSETQRNKGNFPGRFSGRQFSNSRSEMNVSTLELGDSALYLCASSWSGEGEQFFGPGTRLTVL.

This clone was observed a single time. V gene TRBV27 combines with J gene TRBJ2-3; 8 nucleotides align to TRBD2. From germline, CDR1 is MNHEY and CDR2 SMNVEV (reference sequence). With V trimmed by 2 bases and J by 0 bases, 10 bases remained unmatched. The CDR3 spans 18 residues. The CDR3 protein is CASSLTFGGRLSTDTQYF. CDR3 nucleotides: TGTGCCAGCAGTTTAACTTTCGGCGGGAGGCTTAGCACAGATACGCAGTATTTT.

V and J are TRBV27 and TRBJ1-1; no firm D call. There are 13 residues in the CDR3. V was clipped by 6 bases and J by 4 bases, with 12 bases between them. Germline CDR1 MNHEY, CDR2 SMNVEV (reference sequence). The chain's CDR3 is CASSPIWSTEAFF. CDR3 nucleotides: TGTGCCAGCAGCCCCATCTGGAGCACTGAAGCTTTCTTT.

The CDR3, as DNA: TGTGCCAGCAGTGAAGGGACCCCCCCATGGGACATAAGGTCCTCGAAGCTGGGGAACACTGAAGCTTTCTTT. Its protein is CASSEGTPPWDIRSSKLGNTEAFF. The V gene is TRBV6-1, the J gene TRBJ1-1, with a weak D call TRBD1 (6 bases). CDR1 and CDR2 from the germline V gene are MNHNS and SASEGT. V dropped 1 base and J dropped 1 base, with 37 bases sitting between them. There are 24 residues in the CDR3.

CDR3 coding DNA: TGTGCCAGCAGCACGGGACAGGGGGCCGCAGAGACCCAGTACTTC. Amino acid sequence: CASSTGQGAAETQYF. The chain links TRBV13 to TRBJ2-5; 12 bases match TRBD1. Trimming cost V 5 bases and J 4 bases; bases outside gene matches: 5. This CDR3 has 15 amino acids. Germline-derived CDR1 and CDR2 are PRHDT and FYEKMQ (reference sequence).

A single count supports this clone. The chain carries TRBV6-5 and TRBJ2-1; TRBD2 matches 9 bases. CDR1 and CDR2 from the germline V gene are MNHEY and SVGAGI. With V trimmed by 4 bases and J by 8 bases, 3 bases remained unmatched. The CDR3 spans 13 residues. The CDR3 spells CASSFLAGDEQFF. For the CDR3, the DNA is TGTGCCAGCAGTTTCTTAGCGGGAGATGAGCAGTTCTTC.

The chain employs TRBV5-1 and TRBJ2-6, with 7 nucleotides matching TRBD1. V lost 6 bases and J lost 2; bases outside the gene matches: 5. The CDR3 loop spans 15 amino acids. Germline V gives CDR1 SGHRS, CDR2 YFSETQ. The CDR3 spells CASTKTGAGANVLTF. Here the CDR3 DNA reads TGCGCCAGCACCAAAACAGGGGCTGGGGCCAACGTCCTGACTTTC.

The chain couples TRBV18 to TRBJ1-5; D may be TRBD1 (5 bases). Germline lookup yields CDR1 KGHSH and CDR2 LQKENI. The V end lost 3 bases, the J end lost 5 bases, and 14 bases lay between the germline ends. The CDR3 runs 15 residues. The CDR3 DNA follows: TGTGCCAGCTCACCCCGGGGGGAGAGGGATCAGCCCCAGCATTTT. Amino acid sequence: CASSPRGERDQPQHF.

The V and J genes are TRBV2 and TRBJ2-7; TRBD2 might be the D (5 bases). The germline V and J ends were trimmed by 8 bases and 3 bases, with 11 bases remaining between them. CDR1 and CDR2 (germline): SNHLY, FYNNEI. This CDR3 comprises 12 residues. DNA of the CDR3: TGTGCCAGCGGACGGGGAATCTACGAGCAGTACTTC. This codes for CASGRGIYEQYF.

In this sample, this clone turned up a few times. The chain has TRBV13 and TRBJ1-2, with TRBD1 identical over 9 bases. V dropped 4 bases and J dropped 7; count of bases not matched to a gene: 7. CDR1 and CDR2 (germline): PRHDT, FYEKMQ (reference sequence). CDR3 length equals 14 residues. CDR3 in amino acids: CASSSGTGFSGYTF. CDR3 in DNA: TGTGCCAGCAGCTCCGGGACAGGGTTTTCTGGCTACACCTTC.

The chain uses TRBV18 and TRBJ1-1; a weak D match, TRBD1 (6 bases). Germline-derived CDR1 and CDR2 are KGHSH and LQKENI. V was cut by 2 bases and J by 3 bases, with 25 bases left in between. This CDR3 comprises 19 residues. The CDR3 DNA reads as TGTGCCAGCTCACCAAGGGCATGGACAGCCCAACAGAGGGACACTGAAGCTTTCTTT. Encoded protein: CASSPRAWTAQQRDTEAFF. The entire variable domain, with the rest obtained from reference TRBV18 and TRBJ1-1, is as follows: NAGVMQNPRHLVRRRGQEARLRCSPMKGHSHVYWYRQLPEEGLKFMVYLQKENIIDESGMPKERFSAEFPKEGPSILRIQQVVRGDSAAYFCASSPRAWTAQQRDTEAFFGQGTRLTVV.